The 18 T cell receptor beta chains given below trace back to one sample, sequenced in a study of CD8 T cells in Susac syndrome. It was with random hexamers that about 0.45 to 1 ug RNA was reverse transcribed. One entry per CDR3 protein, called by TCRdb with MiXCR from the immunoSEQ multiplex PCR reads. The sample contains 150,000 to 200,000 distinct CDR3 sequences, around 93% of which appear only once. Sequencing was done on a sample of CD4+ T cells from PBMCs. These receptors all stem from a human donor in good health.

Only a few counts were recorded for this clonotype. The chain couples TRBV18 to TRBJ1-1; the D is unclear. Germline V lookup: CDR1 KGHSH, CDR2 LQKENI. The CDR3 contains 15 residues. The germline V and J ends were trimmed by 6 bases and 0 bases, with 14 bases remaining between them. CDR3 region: CASSSGRGLNTEAFF. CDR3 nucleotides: TGTGCCAGCTCCTCTGGCCGCGGATTGAACACTGAAGCTTTCTTT.

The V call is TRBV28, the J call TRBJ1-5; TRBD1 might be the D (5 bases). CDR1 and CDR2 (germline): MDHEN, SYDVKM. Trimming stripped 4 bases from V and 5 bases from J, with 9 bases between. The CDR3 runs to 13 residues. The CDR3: CASSWAGYQPQHF. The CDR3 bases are TGTGCCAGCAGTTGGGCAGGGTATCAGCCCCAGCATTTT.

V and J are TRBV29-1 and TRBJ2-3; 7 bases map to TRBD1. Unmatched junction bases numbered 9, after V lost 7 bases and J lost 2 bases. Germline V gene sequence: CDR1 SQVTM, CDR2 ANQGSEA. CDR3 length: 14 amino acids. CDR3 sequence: CSGYRQGITDTQYF. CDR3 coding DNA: TGCAGCGGTTACCGACAGGGAATCACAGATACGCAGTATTTT.

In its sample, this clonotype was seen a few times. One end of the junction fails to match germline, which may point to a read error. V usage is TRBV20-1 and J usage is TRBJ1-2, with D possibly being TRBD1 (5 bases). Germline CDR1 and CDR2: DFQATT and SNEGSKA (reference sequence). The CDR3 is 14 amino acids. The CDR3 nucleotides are TGCAGTGCTAGAAAAATACAAGGGGAGGATGGCTACACTTTC. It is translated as CSARKIQGEDGYTF.

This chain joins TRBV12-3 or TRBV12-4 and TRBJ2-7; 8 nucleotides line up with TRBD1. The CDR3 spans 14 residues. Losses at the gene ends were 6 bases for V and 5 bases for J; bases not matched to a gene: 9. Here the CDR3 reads CASRGQVVPNEQYF. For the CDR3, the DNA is TGTGCCAGCAGGGGACAGGTCGTCCCCAACGAGCAGTACTTC.

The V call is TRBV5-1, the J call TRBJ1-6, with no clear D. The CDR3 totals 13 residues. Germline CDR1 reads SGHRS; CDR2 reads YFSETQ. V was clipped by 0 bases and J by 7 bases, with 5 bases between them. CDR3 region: CASSLEVNSPLHF. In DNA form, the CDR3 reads TGCGCCAGCAGCTTGGAAGTAAATTCACCCCTCCACTTT.

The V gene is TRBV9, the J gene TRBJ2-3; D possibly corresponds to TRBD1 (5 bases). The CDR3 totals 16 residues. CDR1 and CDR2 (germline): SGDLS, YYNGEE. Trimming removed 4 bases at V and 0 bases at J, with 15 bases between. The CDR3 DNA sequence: TGTGCCAGCAGCCCCCATACAGGTTCTAGCACAGATACGCAGTATTTT. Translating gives CASSPHTGSSTDTQYF. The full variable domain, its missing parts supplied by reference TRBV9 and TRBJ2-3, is DSGVTQTPKHLITATGQRVTLRCSPRSGDLSVYWYQQSLDQGLQFLIQYYNGEERAKGNILERFSAQQFPDLHSELNLSSLELGDSALYFCASSPHTGSSTDTQYFGPGTRLTVL.

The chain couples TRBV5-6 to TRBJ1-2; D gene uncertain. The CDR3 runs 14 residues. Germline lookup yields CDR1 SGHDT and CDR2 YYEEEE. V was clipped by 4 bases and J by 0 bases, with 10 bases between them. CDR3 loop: CASSPRVANYGYTF. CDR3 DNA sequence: TGTGCCAGCAGCCCCCGGGTCGCTAACTATGGCTACACCTTC.

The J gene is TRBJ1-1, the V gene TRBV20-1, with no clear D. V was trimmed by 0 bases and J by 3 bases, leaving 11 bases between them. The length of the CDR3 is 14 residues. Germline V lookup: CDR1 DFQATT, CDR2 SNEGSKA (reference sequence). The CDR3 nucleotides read TGCAGTGCTAGAGATCCCCGGAGGGACACTGAAGCTTTCTTT. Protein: CSARDPRRDTEAFF.

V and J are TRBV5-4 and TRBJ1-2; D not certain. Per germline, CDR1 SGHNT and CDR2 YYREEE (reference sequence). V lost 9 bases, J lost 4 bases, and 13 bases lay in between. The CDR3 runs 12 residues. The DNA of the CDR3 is TGTGCCACCAGTCCGGGCTTCTATGGCTACACCTTC. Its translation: CATSPGFYGYTF.

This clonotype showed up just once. CDR3 region: CASSSAGQGEYNEQFF. As DNA, the CDR3 is TGTGCCAGCAGCTCGGCGGGACAGGGGGAATACAATGAGCAGTTCTTC. The chain recombines TRBV5-4 with TRBJ2-1, with TRBD1 matching over 11 bases. This CDR3 has 16 amino acids. Trimming took 3 bases from V and 4 from J; bases not matched to a gene: 6. Germline loops: CDR1 SGHNT, CDR2 YYREEE (reference sequence).

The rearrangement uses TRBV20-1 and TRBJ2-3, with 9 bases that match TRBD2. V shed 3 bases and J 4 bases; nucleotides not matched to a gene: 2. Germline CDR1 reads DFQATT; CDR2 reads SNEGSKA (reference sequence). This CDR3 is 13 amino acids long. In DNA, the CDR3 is TGCAGTGCTAGGGGGACTAGCCCAGATACGCAGTATTTT. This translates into CSARGTSPDTQYF.

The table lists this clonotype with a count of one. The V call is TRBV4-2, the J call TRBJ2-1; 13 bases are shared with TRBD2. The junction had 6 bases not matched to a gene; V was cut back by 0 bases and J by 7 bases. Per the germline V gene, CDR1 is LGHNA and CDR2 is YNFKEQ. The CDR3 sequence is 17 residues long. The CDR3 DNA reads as TGTGCCAGCAGCCAAGATATGGGACTAGCGGGGAGGAATGAGCAGTTCTTC. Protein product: CASSQDMGLAGRNEQFF.

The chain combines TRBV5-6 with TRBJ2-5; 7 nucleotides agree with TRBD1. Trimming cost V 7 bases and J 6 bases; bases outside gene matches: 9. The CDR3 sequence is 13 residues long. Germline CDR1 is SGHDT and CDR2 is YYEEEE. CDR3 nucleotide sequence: TGTGCCAGCCTGCTTGGGACAGTAAAGACCCAGTACTTC. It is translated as CASLLGTVKTQYF.

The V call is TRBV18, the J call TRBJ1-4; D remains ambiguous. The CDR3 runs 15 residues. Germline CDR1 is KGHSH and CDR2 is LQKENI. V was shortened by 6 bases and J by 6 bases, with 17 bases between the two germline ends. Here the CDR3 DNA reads TGTGCCAGCTCCCCCCGGGAACGGACCTATGAAAAACTGTTTTTT. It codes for CASSPRERTYEKLFF.

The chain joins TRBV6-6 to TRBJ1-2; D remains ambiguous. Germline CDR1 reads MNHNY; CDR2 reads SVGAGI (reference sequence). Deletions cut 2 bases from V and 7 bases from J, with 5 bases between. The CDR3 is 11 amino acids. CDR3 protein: CASSYIGGYTF. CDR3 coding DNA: TGTGCCAGCAGTTACATCGGTGGCTACACCTTC.

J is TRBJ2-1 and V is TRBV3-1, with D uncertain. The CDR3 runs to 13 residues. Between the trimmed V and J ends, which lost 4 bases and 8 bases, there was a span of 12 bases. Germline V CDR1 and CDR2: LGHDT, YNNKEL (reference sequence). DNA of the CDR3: TGTGCCAGCAGCCCGCGCATTAGGGATGAGCAGTTCTTC. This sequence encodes CASSPRIRDEQFF.

The CDR3 DNA reads TGCAGCTCGAGCACGGGGGGACTCCAAGAGACCCAGTACTTC. Translated: CSSSTGGLQETQYF. The chain employs TRBV20-1 and TRBJ2-5; 7 bases map to TRBD2. Looked up from germline, CDR1 is DFQATT and CDR2 is SNEGSKA (reference sequence). This CDR3 spans 14 amino acids.